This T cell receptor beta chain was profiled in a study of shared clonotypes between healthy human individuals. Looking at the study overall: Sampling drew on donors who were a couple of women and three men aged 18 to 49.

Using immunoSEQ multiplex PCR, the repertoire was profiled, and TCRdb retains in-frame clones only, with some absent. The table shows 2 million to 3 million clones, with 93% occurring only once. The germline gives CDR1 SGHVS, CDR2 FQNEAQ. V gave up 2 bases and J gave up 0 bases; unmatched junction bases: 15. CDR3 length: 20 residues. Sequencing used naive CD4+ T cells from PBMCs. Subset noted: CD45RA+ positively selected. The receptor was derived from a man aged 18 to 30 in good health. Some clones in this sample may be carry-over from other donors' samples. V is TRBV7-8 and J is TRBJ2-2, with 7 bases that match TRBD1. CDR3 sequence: CASSLFRSGQYFSNTGELFF. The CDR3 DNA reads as TGTGCCAGCAGCTTATTCCGTTCGGGACAGTACTTTTCGAACACCGGGGAGCTGTTTTTT.